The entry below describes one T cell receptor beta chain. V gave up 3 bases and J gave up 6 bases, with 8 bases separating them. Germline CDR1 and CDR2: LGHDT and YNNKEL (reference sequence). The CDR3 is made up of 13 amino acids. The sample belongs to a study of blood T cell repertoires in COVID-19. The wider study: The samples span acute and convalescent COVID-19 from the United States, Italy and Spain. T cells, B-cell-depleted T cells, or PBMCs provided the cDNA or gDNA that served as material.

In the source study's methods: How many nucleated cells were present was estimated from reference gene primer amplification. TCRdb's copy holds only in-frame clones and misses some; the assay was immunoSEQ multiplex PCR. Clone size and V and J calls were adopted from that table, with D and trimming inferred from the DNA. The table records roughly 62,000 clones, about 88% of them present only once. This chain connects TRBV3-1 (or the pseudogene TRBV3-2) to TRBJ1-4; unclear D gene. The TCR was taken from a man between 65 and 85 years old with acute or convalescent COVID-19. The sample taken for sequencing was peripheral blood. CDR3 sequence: CASSQVGHEKLFF. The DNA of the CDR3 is TGTGCCAGCAGCCAGGTCGGTCATGAAAAACTGTTTTTT.